This entry lists 11 T cell receptor beta chains sequenced from one sample in a study of shared clonotypes between healthy human individuals. Clones were read by immunoSEQ multiplex PCR, and TCRdb kept only the in-frame ones, dropping some. The sample shows almost 700,000 clones, 92% of them seen only once. Naive CD8 cells lacked CD45RO and underwent positive selection for CCR7, leaving out terminally differentiated effector memory CD45RA+ cells. Material for sequencing was naive CD8+ T cells sorted from blood. These receptors were taken from a man aged 25 to 45 in good health.

The rearrangement uses TRBV4-1 and TRBJ1-4; D is perhaps TRBD1 (6 bases). CDR3 length: 15 amino acids. Trimming stripped 4 bases from V and 5 bases from J, with 14 bases between. The germline V gene encodes CDR1 MGHRA and CDR2 YSYEKL. The CDR3 region has the DNA TGCGCCAGCAGCCTCCCGGAGGGGGGGAATGAAAAACTGTTTTTT. This sequence encodes CASSLPEGGNEKLFF.

The chain carries TRBV9 and TRBJ2-3; possible D gene TRBD2, 5 bases. Germline CDR1 reads SGDLS; CDR2 reads YYNGEE. Deletions cut 5 bases from V and 6 bases from J, with 10 bases between. This CDR3 contains 12 residues. The CDR3 coding sequence is TGTGCCAGCAGAGGACTTCGCGATACGCAGTATTTT. Amino acid sequence: CASRGLRDTQYF.

This chain joins TRBV5-1 and TRBJ1-4, with D tentatively TRBD1 (5 bases). The germline gives CDR1 SGHRS, CDR2 YFSETQ. Trimming removed 4 bases at V and 8 bases at J, with 15 bases between. This CDR3 comprises 14 residues. Here the CDR3 DNA reads TGCGCCAGCAGCCTGGGGACCCAGGGCGAAAAACTGTTTTTT. It specifies CASSLGTQGEKLFF.

This clone was seen a single time. V gene TRBV19 combines with J gene TRBJ1-5; 7 positions match TRBD1. Looked up from germline, CDR1 is LNHDA and CDR2 is SQIVND (reference sequence). V shed 9 bases and J 3 bases; nucleotides not matched to a gene: 11. This CDR3 is 15 amino acids long. For the CDR3, the DNA is TGTGCCAGCGTCGAGGGGGCGAGATCCAATCAGCCCCAGCATTTT. Its translation is CASVEGARSNQPQHF.

The chain employs TRBV10-3 and TRBJ2-7; weak D call: TRBD1 (5 bases). Germline CDR1 ENHRY, CDR2 SYGVKD. CDR3 length: 14 residues. V was cut by 2 bases and J by 1 base, with 9 bases left in between. The CDR3 bases are TGTGCCATCAGTGAGCCGACAGAGTCCTACGAGCAGTACTTC. This translates into CAISEPTESYEQYF.

The J gene is TRBJ2-2, the V gene TRBV4-1; D unresolved. Germline CDR1 MGHRA, CDR2 YSYEKL. V lost 0 bases and J lost 0, with 5 bases in between. CDR3 size: 15 residues. For the CDR3, the DNA is TGCGCCAGCAGCCAAGACACGGCGAACACCGGGGAGCTGTTTTTT. Its translation: CASSQDTANTGELFF.

This clone was seen a single time. V is TRBV11-2 and J is TRBJ2-7; D might be TRBD2 (6 bases). V was trimmed by 4 bases and J by 1 base, leaving 11 bases between them. Germline assignment: CDR1 SGHAT and CDR2 FQNNGV. CDR3 length: 14 residues. CDR3 in DNA: TGTGCCAGCAGCTCTTTAGCGGTTTCCTACGAGCAGTACTTC. It yields the protein CASSSLAVSYEQYF.

The chain carries TRBV7-9 and TRBJ2-1, with 9 bases lining up with TRBD2. The CDR3 is made up of 17 amino acids. Looked up from germline, CDR1 is SEHNR and CDR2 is FQNEAQ (reference sequence). Unmatched junction bases numbered 12, after V lost 7 bases and J lost 2 bases. The CDR3 region is CASINIMSGRPYNEQFF. The CDR3 DNA sequence: TGTGCCAGCATCAATATCATGAGCGGGAGGCCCTACAATGAGCAGTTCTTC.

In DNA form, the CDR3 reads TGTGCCAGCAGCCACCTGGAGACGGCTTGGGGCAAAGAGACCCAGTACTTC. Translation gives CASSHLETAWGKETQYF. V usage is TRBV14 and J usage is TRBJ2-5; tentatively, D is TRBD1 (5 bases). CDR3 size: 17 residues. Germline V gives CDR1 SGHDN, CDR2 FVKESK. The V end lost 3 bases, the J end lost 3 bases, and 20 bases lay between the germline ends.

The chain joins TRBV11-2 to TRBJ2-1, with 8 bases lining up with TRBD1. J was trimmed by 8 bases and V by 1 base; bases with no gene match: 10. The CDR3 sequence is 16 residues long. Germline CDR1 and CDR2: SGHAT and FQNNGV. CDR3 nucleotide sequence: TGTGCCAGCAGCTTAGTTTGGACAGGGTTTTGGGATGAGCAGTTCTTC. Translation gives CASSLVWTGFWDEQFF.

This clone has a handful of counts. The same CDR3 also results from other DNA sequences found in this sample. CDR3 loop: CAISESIAYEQYF. In DNA form, the CDR3 reads TGTGCCATCAGTGAGTCGATCGCCTACGAGCAGTACTTC. The gene calls are TRBV10-3 and TRBJ2-7; D is uncertain. Per the germline V gene, CDR1 is ENHRY and CDR2 is SYGVKD. Trimming took 0 bases from V and 2 from J, leaving 5 bases between them. The CDR3 spans 13 residues.